Following are 11 T cell receptor beta chains from one sample sequenced in a study of T cell repertoires in cytomegalovirus infection. What these receptors recognize is not known. TCRdb processed the reads anew with MiXCR; each CDR3 protein has one entry. Here the sample spans around 360,000 distinct CDR3 sequences, roughly 34% being singletons. The sample in question was cultured PBMCs, obtained from culture after CMV antigen stimulation. The receptors shown here come from a human donor in good health (CMV status not recorded). Some clones in this sample may be carry-over from other donors' samples.

The CDR3: CASTSFDRGTEAFF. As DNA, the CDR3 is TGTGCCAGTACCTCCTTCGACAGGGGCACTGAAGCTTTCTTT. The chain has TRBV19 and TRBJ1-1; TRBD1 agrees at 8 bases. Germline-derived CDR1 and CDR2 are LNHDA and SQIVND (reference sequence). The CDR3 has 14 residues. Trimming cost V 7 bases and J 4 bases; bases outside gene matches: 8.

This clonotype was counted many times. V gene TRBV7-2 combines with J gene TRBJ2-1; D not resolved. CDR1 and CDR2 from the germline V gene are SGHTA and FQGNSA. Between the trimmed V and J ends, which lost 0 bases and 4 bases, there was a span of 4 bases. This CDR3 contains 13 residues. The CDR3 coding sequence is TGTGCCAGCAGCTTAGCTCCTTACAATGAGCAGTTCTTC. This sequence encodes CASSLAPYNEQFF.

In this sample, this clonotype turned up a few times. The rearrangement uses TRBV7-8 and TRBJ1-1; no clear D gene. The germline V gene has CDR1 SGHVS and CDR2 FQNEAQ. The CDR3 has 13 amino acids. V shed 5 bases and J shed 4 bases, with 11 bases lying between them. This CDR3 is CASSLRIVTEAFF. The CDR3 nucleotides read TGTGCCAGCAGCCTCAGGATCGTCACTGAAGCTTTCTTT.

This clonotype occurred once. This chain joins TRBV29-1 and TRBJ2-6; no definite D call. Between the trimmed V and J ends, which lost 4 bases and 0 bases, there was a span of 7 bases. The CDR3 is 14 amino acids. Germline V gene lookup returns CDR1 SQVTM and CDR2 ANQGSEA. CDR3 region: CSVAAYSGANVLTF. DNA of the CDR3: TGCAGCGTTGCAGCCTACTCTGGGGCCAACGTCCTGACTTTC.

In this sample, this clonotype turned up once. The chain links TRBV7-9 to TRBJ1-1; no definite D call. This CDR3 contains 13 residues. The V and J ends lost 2 bases and 5 bases respectively, with 9 bases between them. Germline V lookup: CDR1 SEHNR, CDR2 FQNEAQ (reference sequence). The CDR3 nucleotides read TGTGCCAGCAGCTTAAGGGTTCGGACTGAAGCTTTCTTT. The encoded protein is CASSLRVRTEAFF.

A few counts support this clonotype. The chain has TRBV6-2 or TRBV6-3 and TRBJ2-5; D is perhaps TRBD1 (5 bases). V was pared by 6 bases and J by 1 base, with 12 bases between. The germline V gene encodes CDR1 MNHEY and CDR2 SVGEGT. The length of the CDR3 is 14 residues. The CDR3 protein is CASRPRQIQETQYF. CDR3 nucleotides: TGTGCCAGCAGACCGAGACAGATCCAAGAGACCCAGTACTTC.

This clonotype occurred a few times. The chain joins TRBV4-1 to TRBJ2-7; D is possibly TRBD1 (6 bases). With 4 bases removed from V and 0 bases from J, the gap between germline ends came to 13 bases. The CDR3 consists of 15 residues. The germline V gene encodes CDR1 MGHRA and CDR2 YSYEKL. In DNA form, the CDR3 reads TGCGCCAGCAGCCCTGGACAGTCTAGCTCCTACGAGCAGTACTTC. It translates to CASSPGQSSSYEQYF.

This clonotype was recorded many times. The CDR3 region has the DNA TGTGCCAGCAGACCCCCCCATCAGCCCCAGCATTTT. Residues: CASRPPHQPQHF. The chain links TRBV6-2 or TRBV6-3 to TRBJ1-5; no definite D call. V was clipped by 6 bases and J by 5 bases, with 8 bases between them. Germline CDR1 reads MNHEY; CDR2 reads SVGEGT. The CDR3 spans 12 residues.

This clonotype was picked up a small number of times. This chain uses TRBV24-1 with TRBJ2-1; D is possibly TRBD2 (6 bases). The germline V and J ends were trimmed by 8 bases and 9 bases, with 16 bases remaining between them. The CDR3 is 13 amino acids. Germline assignment: CDR1 KGHDR and CDR2 SFDVKD. The CDR3 nucleotides are TGTGCCACCACGGGACTGGGGGATAGTGAGCAGTTCTTC. Amino acids: CATTGLGDSEQFF.

The gene calls are TRBV20-1 and TRBJ1-6; TRBD1 matches at 8 bases. Germline CDR1 and CDR2: DFQATT and SNEGSKA (reference sequence). The CDR3 loop spans 15 amino acids. The V segment lost 5 bases and the J segment 5 bases; nucleotides outside the gene matches: 8. The CDR3 spells CSAPDRVGNNSPLHF. The DNA for the CDR3 is TGCAGTGCTCCGGACAGGGTGGGAAATAATTCACCCCTCCACTTT.

The V call is TRBV6-5, the J call TRBJ1-5; 7 bases line up with TRBD1. Per the germline V gene, CDR1 is MNHEY and CDR2 is SVGAGI. V trimming: 0 bases; J trimming: 5 bases; junction bases outside the gene matches: 4. This CDR3 contains 15 residues. The CDR3 DNA is TGTGCCAGCAGTTACTCGGGACAGCTCGATCAGCCCCAGCATTTT. Its protein product is CASSYSGQLDQPQHF.